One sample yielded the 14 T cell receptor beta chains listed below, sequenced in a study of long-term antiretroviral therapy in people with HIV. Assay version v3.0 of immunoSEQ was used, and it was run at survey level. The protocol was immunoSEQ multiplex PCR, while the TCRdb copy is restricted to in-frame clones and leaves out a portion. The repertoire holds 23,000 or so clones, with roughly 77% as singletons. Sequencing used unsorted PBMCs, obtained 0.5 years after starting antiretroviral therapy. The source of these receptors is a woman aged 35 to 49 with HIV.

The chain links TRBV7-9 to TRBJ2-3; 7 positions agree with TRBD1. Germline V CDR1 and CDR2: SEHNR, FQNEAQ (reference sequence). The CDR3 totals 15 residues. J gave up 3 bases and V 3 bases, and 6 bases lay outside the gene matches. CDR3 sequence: CASSFRGFFTDTQYF. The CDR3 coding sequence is TGTGCCAGCAGCTTCAGGGGGTTTTTTACAGATACGCAGTATTTT.

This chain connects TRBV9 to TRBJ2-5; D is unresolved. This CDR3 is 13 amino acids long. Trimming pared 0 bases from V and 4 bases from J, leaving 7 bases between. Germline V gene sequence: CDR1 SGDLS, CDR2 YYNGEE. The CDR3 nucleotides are TGTGCCAGCAGCGTAGGGACGCGAGAGACCCAGTACTTC. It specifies CASSVGTRETQYF. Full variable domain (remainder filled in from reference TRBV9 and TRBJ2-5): DSGVTQTPKHLITATGQRVTLRCSPRSGDLSVYWYQQSLDQGLQFLIQYYNGEERAKGNILERFSAQQFPDLHSELNLSSLELGDSALYFCASSVGTRETQYFGPGTRLLVL.

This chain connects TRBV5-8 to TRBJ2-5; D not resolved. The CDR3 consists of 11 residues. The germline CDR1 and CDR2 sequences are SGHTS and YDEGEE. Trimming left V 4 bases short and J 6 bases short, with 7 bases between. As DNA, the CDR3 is TGTGCCAGCAGCCTTCAACAGACCCAGTACTTC. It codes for CASSLQQTQYF.

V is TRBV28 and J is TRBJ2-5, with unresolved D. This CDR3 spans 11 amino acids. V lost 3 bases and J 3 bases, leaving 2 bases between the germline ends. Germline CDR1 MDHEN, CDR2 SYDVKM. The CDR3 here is CASSLEETQYF. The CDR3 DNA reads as TGTGCCAGCAGTTTGGAAGAGACCCAGTACTTC.

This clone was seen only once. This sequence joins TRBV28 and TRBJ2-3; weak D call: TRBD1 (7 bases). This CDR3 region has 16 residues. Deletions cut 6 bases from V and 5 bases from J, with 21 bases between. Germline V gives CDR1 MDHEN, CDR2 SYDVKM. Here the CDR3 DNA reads TGTGCCAGCAGGGGGCGGGGACAGTTGGTTCGAGATACGCAGTATTTT. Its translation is CASRGRGQLVRDTQYF. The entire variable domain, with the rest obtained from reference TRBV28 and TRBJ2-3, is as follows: DVKVTQSSRYLVKRTGEKVFLECVQDMDHENMFWYRQDPGLGLRLIYFSYDVKMKEKGDIPEGYSVSREKKERFSLILESASTNQTSMYLCASRGRGQLVRDTQYFGPGTRLTVL.

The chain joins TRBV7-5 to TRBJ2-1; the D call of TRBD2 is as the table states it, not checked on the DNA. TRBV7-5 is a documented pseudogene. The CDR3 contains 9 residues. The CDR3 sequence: CVRRREQFF. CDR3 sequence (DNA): TGTGTCAGAAGGCGCGAGCAGTTCTTC.

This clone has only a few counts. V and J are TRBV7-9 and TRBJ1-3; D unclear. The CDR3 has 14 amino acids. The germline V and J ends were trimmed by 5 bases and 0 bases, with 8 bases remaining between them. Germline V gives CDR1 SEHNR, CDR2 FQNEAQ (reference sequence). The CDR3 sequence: CASSLGHSGNTIYF. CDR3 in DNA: TGTGCCAGCAGCCTCGGGCACTCTGGAAACACCATATATTTT.

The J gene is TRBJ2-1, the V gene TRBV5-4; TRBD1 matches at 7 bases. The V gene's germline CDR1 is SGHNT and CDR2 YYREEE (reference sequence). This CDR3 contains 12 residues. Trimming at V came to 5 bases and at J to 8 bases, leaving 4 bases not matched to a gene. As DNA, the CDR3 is TGTGCCAGCAGAAGGGACAGCTATGAGCAGTTCTTC. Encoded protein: CASRRDSYEQFF.

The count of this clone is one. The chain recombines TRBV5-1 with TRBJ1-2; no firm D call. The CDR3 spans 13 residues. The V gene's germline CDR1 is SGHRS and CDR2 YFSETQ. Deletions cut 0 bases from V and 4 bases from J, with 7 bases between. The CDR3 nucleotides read TGCGCCAGCAGCTTGGGCAGTACCTATGGCTACACCTTC. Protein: CASSLGSTYGYTF.

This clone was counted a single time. CDR3 protein: CASRRNREGGYTF. In DNA, the CDR3 is TGTGCCAGCAGACGAAACAGGGAGGGTGGCTACACCTTC. The V and J genes are TRBV27 and TRBJ1-2; the D gene is possibly TRBD1 (6 bases). The CDR3 contains 13 residues. Germline-derived CDR1 and CDR2 are MNHEY and SMNVEV (reference sequence). With 6 bases removed from V and 7 bases from J, the gap between germline ends came to 15 bases.

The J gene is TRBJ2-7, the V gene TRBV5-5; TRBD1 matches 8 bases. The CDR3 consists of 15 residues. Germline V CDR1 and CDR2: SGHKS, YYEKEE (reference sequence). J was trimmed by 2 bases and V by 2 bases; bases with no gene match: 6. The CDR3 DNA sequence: TGTGCCAGCAGCTTATCAGGGGGCGGCCCCTACGAGCAGTACTTC. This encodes CASSLSGGGPYEQYF.

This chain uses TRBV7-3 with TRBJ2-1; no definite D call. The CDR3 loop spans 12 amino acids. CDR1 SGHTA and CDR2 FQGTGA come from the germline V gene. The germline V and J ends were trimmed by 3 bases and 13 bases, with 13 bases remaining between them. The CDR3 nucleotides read TGTGCCAGCAGCTTCGATGGGGTCCAACAGTTCTTC. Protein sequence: CASSFDGVQQFF.

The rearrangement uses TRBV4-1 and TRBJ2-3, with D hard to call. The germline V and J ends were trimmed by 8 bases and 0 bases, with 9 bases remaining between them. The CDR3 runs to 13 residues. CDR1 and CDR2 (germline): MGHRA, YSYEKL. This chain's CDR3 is CASSSWSTDTQYF. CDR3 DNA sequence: TGCGCCAGCTCCTCTTGGAGCACAGATACGCAGTATTTT.

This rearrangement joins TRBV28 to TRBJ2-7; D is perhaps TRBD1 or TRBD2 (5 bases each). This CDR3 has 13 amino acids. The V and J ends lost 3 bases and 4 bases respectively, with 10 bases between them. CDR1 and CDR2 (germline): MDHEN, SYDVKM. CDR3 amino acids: CASSFWGPYEQYF. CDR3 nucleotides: TGTGCCAGCAGTTTCTGGGGACCTTACGAGCAGTACTTC.